One and the same sample provided the 22 T cell receptor beta chains below, sequenced in a study of a mutant IDH1 vaccine in newly diagnosed glioma. Time point denoted: week 47, end of study. Alongside topical imiquimod, each dose of vaccine comprised 300 ug of mutant IDH1 20-mer peptide. Their antigen targets remain unknown. Method: immunoSEQ multiplex PCR; TCRdb's copy keeps in-frame clones and lacks some. In the table there are around 84,000 clones, more than 80% of which are singletons. Sequencing was performed on PBMCs, taken from a glioma patient whose treatment included an IDH1 peptide vaccine. The receptors originated from a man aged 35 to 55 with glioma.

The chain combines TRBV4-3 with TRBJ2-2; D may be TRBD1 or TRBD2 (5 bases each). V dropped 0 bases and J dropped 2 bases, with 7 bases sitting between them. Germline loops: CDR1 LGHNA, CDR2 YSLEER. The CDR3 has 15 amino acids. The CDR3 region is CASSQEGDNTGELFF. DNA of the CDR3: TGCGCCAGCAGCCAAGAGGGGGACAACACCGGGGAGCTGTTTTTT.

The CDR3 DNA follows: TGCGCCAGCAGCCAAGATCAGAGAGTTGGCCTCACAGATACGCAGTATTTT. As protein: CASSQDQRVGLTDTQYF. This sequence joins TRBV4-3 and TRBJ2-3; D is ambiguous. Germline V gene data show CDR1 as LGHNA and CDR2 as YSLEER. The germline V and J ends were trimmed by 0 bases and 2 bases, with 15 bases remaining between them. The CDR3 consists of 17 residues.

This chain uses TRBV6-5 with TRBJ2-7, with 7 bases that match TRBD1. There are 15 residues in the CDR3. V dropped 5 bases and J dropped 3; count of bases not matched to a gene: 10. CDR1 MNHEY and CDR2 SVGAGI come from the germline V gene. The CDR3: CASSGGQSPIYEQYF. The DNA of the CDR3 is TGTGCCAGCAGTGGGGGACAGTCTCCCATCTACGAGCAGTACTTC.

CDR3 nucleotides: TGTGCCTGGAGTACAGGGAGCAATCAGCCCCAGCATTTT. Its protein is CAWSTGSNQPQHF. The chain employs TRBV30 and TRBJ1-5, with a tentative D call TRBD1 (6 bases). In germline, CDR1 is GTSNPN, CDR2 SVGIG (reference sequence). The CDR3 covers 13 residues. V dropped 2 bases and J dropped 1 base, with 6 bases sitting between them.

V and J are TRBV10-3 and TRBJ2-7; 7 bases match TRBD1. V dropped 0 bases and J dropped 3; count of bases not matched to a gene: 2. Germline V gene lookup returns CDR1 ENHRY and CDR2 SYGVKD. This CDR3 contains 14 residues. The CDR3, as DNA: TGTGCCATCAGTGAGTCATCAGGGGGCTACGAGCAGTACTTC. This sequence encodes CAISESSGGYEQYF.

The chain carries TRBV7-2 and TRBJ2-2; 7 bases agree with TRBD1. CDR3 length equals 18 residues. Germline trimming cut 4 bases from V and 5 bases from J; bases unmatched to any gene: 16. Germline CDR1 is SGHTA and CDR2 is FQGNSA. The CDR3 coding sequence is TGTGCCAGCAGCTCACTACCCGGAAGGGGGCGAAGAACCGGGGAGCTGTTTTTT. Protein: CASSSLPGRGRRTGELFF.

The chain carries TRBV27 and TRBJ2-5; D is unclear. Per germline, CDR1 MNHEY and CDR2 SMNVEV (reference sequence). The CDR3 spans 11 residues. The V gene lost 5 bases and the J gene lost 5 bases, with 6 bases spanning the gap. In DNA, the CDR3 is TGTGCCAGCAGTAGACCCGAGACCCAGTACTTC. Protein: CASSRPETQYF.

With regard to this clone: Germline is not matched at one junction end, which may reflect a read error. The rearrangement uses TRBV7-7 and TRBJ2-6; D perhaps matches TRBD2 (6 bases). This CDR3 has 15 residues. Per germline, CDR1 SSHAT and CDR2 FNYEAQ (reference sequence). The CDR3 DNA reads as TGTGCTAGCAGCCCGGCGGGAAGTGGGGCCAACGTCCTGACTTTC. Its translation: CASSPAGSGANVLTF.

This clone was recorded only once. The chain has TRBV30 and TRBJ2-7, with 7 bases aligning to TRBD1. Germline values: CDR1 GTSNPN, CDR2 SVGIG (reference sequence). Losses at the gene ends were 0 bases for V and 3 bases for J; bases not matched to a gene: 17. This CDR3 is built from 18 residues. This chain's CDR3 is CAWSVPLLKRQGSYEQYF. The CDR3 region has the DNA TGTGCCTGGAGTGTACCCCTTCTAAAAAGACAGGGTAGCTACGAGCAGTACTTC.

CDR3 sequence reads: CASSEYPGTNGYTF. The CDR3 coding sequence is TGTGCCAGCAGTGAATATCCAGGGACTAATGGCTACACCTTC. The chain is built from TRBV25-1 and TRBJ1-2, with TRBD1 as a possible D gene (5 bases). V was shortened by 0 bases and J by 6 bases, with 11 bases between the two germline ends. The V gene's germline CDR1 is MGHDK and CDR2 SYGVNS. The length of the CDR3 is 14 residues.

The CDR3 loop is CASSWLAGDLGTQYF. DNA of the CDR3: TGCGCCAGCAGTTGGCTAGCGGGAGATCTTGGTACGCAGTATTTT. The chain carries TRBV10-2 and TRBJ2-3, with TRBD2 matching over 10 bases. The CDR3 consists of 15 residues. CDR1 is WSHSY and CDR2 is SAAADI in the germline V gene. V dropped 5 bases and J dropped 8; count of bases not matched to a gene: 10.

V usage is TRBV5-1 and J usage is TRBJ2-7; D uncertain. From germline, CDR1 is SGHRS and CDR2 YFSETQ. Trimming stripped 4 bases from V and 0 bases from J, with 11 bases between. CDR3 length: 14 residues. The CDR3 DNA reads TGCGCCAGCAGCGCCGAAATCAGCTCCTACGAGCAGTACTTC. This codes for CASSAEISSYEQYF.

This chain joins TRBV6-1 and TRBJ2-7; a weak D match, TRBD1 (6 bases). With 6 bases removed from V and 3 bases from J, the gap between germline ends came to 15 bases. Germline V gene sequence: CDR1 MNHNS, CDR2 SASEGT. This CDR3 is built from 14 residues. This CDR3 reads CASRERQVRYEQYF. In DNA form, the CDR3 reads TGTGCCAGCAGAGAGAGACAGGTCCGCTACGAGCAGTACTTC.

As regards this clone: Other nucleotide sequences from this sample produce the same CDR3. CDR3 DNA sequence: TGTGCCAGCAGCCCGACCAGCACAAACATTCAGTACTTC. Residues: CASSPTSTNIQYF. The rearrangement joins TRBV4-2 to TRBJ2-4; D is undetermined. The CDR3 runs 13 residues. V lost 4 bases, J lost 6 bases, and 10 bases lay in between. The V gene's germline CDR1 is LGHNA and CDR2 YNFKEQ.

The rearrangement uses TRBV4-2 and TRBJ1-4; D is perhaps TRBD1 (5 bases). Germline loops: CDR1 LGHNA, CDR2 YNFKEQ. Trimming took off 1 base at V and 2 bases at J, with 14 bases between the two ends. CDR3 length: 17 amino acids. The CDR3 DNA is TGTGCCAGCAGCCAAGGGGGCAGGGCTGGGACTAATGAAAAACTGTTTTTT. It specifies CASSQGGRAGTNEKLFF.

The rearrangement joins TRBV15 to TRBJ2-4, with a possible D match to TRBD1 (5 bases). Germline loops: CDR1 LNHNV, CDR2 YYDKDF (reference sequence). The germline V and J ends were trimmed by 0 bases and 5 bases, with 11 bases remaining between them. The length of the CDR3 is 15 residues. DNA of the CDR3: TGTGCCACCAGCAGAGAGGGGCTCGCGGAAAACATTCAGTACTTC. Protein product: CATSREGLAENIQYF.

The rearrangement uses TRBV10-3 and TRBJ2-3, with TRBD2 matching over 12 bases. Per the germline V gene, CDR1 is ENHRY and CDR2 is SYGVKD. The CDR3 is made up of 14 amino acids. The trim removed 4 bases at V and 4 bases at J, leaving 0 bases unmatched. The CDR3 here is CAISGLAGADTQYF. The CDR3, as DNA: TGTGCCATCAGTGGACTAGCGGGAGCAGATACGCAGTATTTT.

This sequence joins TRBV27 and TRBJ2-7; D is perhaps TRBD1 (6 bases). Germline V gene lookup returns CDR1 MNHEY and CDR2 SMNVEV (reference sequence). CDR3 length: 14 residues. Trimming shortened V by 3 bases and J by 1 base, and 10 bases separated the two germline ends. The CDR3 region is CASSFGTPSYEQYF. The CDR3 DNA reads TGTGCCAGCAGTTTCGGGACACCTTCCTACGAGCAGTACTTC.

V and J are TRBV11-3 and TRBJ2-1; 8 nucleotides match TRBD1. J was trimmed by 5 bases and V by 5 bases; bases with no gene match: 8. The germline CDR1 and CDR2 sequences are SGHNT and YENEEA. The CDR3 is 15 residues long. DNA of the CDR3: TGTGCCAGCAGCGATAGGACAGGGCCCCACAATGAGCAGTTCTTC. Its protein product is CASSDRTGPHNEQFF. Supplemented by reference TRBV11-3 and TRBJ2-1, the full variable domain reads EAGVVQSPRYKIIEKKQPVAFWCNPISGHNTLYWYLQNLGQGPELLIRYENEEAVDDSQLPKDRFSAERLKGVDSTLKIQPAELGDSAVYLCASSDRTGPHNEQFFGPGTRLTVL.

The CDR3 DNA sequence: TGTGCCAGCAGTTTTCGTAGTAATACGCAGTATTTT. This encodes CASSFRSNTQYF. The rearrangement uses TRBV28 and TRBJ2-3; D is unclear. Trimming took off 3 bases at V and 7 bases at J, with 8 bases between the two ends. The CDR3 loop spans 12 amino acids. Germline V gene data show CDR1 as MDHEN and CDR2 as SYDVKM.

Only a few counts were recorded for this clone. The chain links TRBV23-1 to TRBJ1-1; tentatively, D is TRBD1 (5 bases). TRBV23-1 is designated an ORF whose function remains uncertain. The V gene lost 1 base and the J gene lost 3 bases, with 12 bases spanning the gap. The CDR3 sequence is 15 residues long. CDR3 sequence: CASSQFVGGDTEAFF. DNA for the CDR3: TGCGCCAGCAGTCAATTTGTCGGGGGGGACACTGAAGCTTTCTTT.

This chain connects TRBV2 to TRBJ1-1; no firm D call. The V gene's germline CDR1 is SNHLY and CDR2 FYNNEI. The V and J ends lost 5 bases and 1 base respectively, with 11 bases between them. This CDR3 has 14 residues. The chain's CDR3 is CASSFSGSNTEAFF. The DNA for the CDR3 is TGTGCCAGCAGTTTCTCCGGATCGAACACTGAAGCTTTCTTT. Based on the CDR3 plus reference TRBV2 and TRBJ1-1, the full variable domain is EPEVTQTPSHQVTQMGQEVILRCVPISNHLYFYWYRQILGQKVEFLVSFYNNEISEKSEIFDDQFSVERPDGSNFTLKIRSTKLEDSAMYFCASSFSGSNTEAFFGQGTRLTVV.